The clone carrying this T cell receptor beta chain was observed a few times. Its antigen remains unidentified. The protocol was immunoSEQ multiplex PCR, while the TCRdb copy is restricted to in-frame clones and leaves out a portion. The sample has over 400,000 clones; about 96% are singletons. The data originate from a study of shared clonotypes between healthy human individuals. Points from the study as a whole: Across a handful of donors, naive CD4 shared around 5.1%, naive CD8 under 4%, memory CD4 less than 2.5%, memory CD8 roughly 0.37%. Few donors limited the genetic and exposure-history diversity represented.

The CDR3 spans 13 residues. Trimming stripped 6 bases from V and 4 bases from J, with 12 bases between. The germline CDR1 and CDR2 sequences are LNHDA and SQIVND (reference sequence). This receptor was obtained from a woman aged 25 to 39 in good health. Sequencing was carried out using naive CD4+ T cells sorted from blood. Described subset: CD45RA+ positively selected. The genes are TRBV19 and TRBJ1-2, with D unresolved. The CDR3 sequence: CASRQAVFYGYTF. In nucleotides, the CDR3 is TGTGCCAGTAGACAAGCTGTTTTCTATGGCTACACCTTC.